Listed below are T cell receptor beta chains from one sample, sequenced in a study of T cell responses to AZD1222 COVID-19 vaccine. Only in-frame clones appear in the TCRdb table, and some are missing; sequencing was by immunoSEQ multiplex PCR. The sample records roughly 77,000 clones, roughly nine tenths being singletons. The material sequenced was peripheral blood, taken on day 0 of MenACWY control vaccination. The receptors derive from an adult in good health. Both conserved end residues are part of each CDR3. Each record gives: D gene, clone size, V gene, J gene, CDR3 protein, CDR3 DNA. A D gene is named only where the DNA matches it firmly. Clone size is not always given. Where it is, it says once, few, many or a class for expanded clones.

D gene: TRBD2
clone size: .
V gene: TRBV24-1
J gene: TRBJ2-1
CDR3 protein: CATGLAGGNEQFF
CDR3 DNA: TGTGCCACGGGACTAGCGGGAGGGAATGAGCAGTTCTTC

D gene: .
clone size: .
V gene: TRBV11-2
J gene: TRBJ2-7
CDR3 protein: CASSQIGFGFREQYF
CDR3 DNA: TGTGCCAGCAGTCAAATCGGCTTCGGATTTCGCGAGCAGTACTTC

D gene: .
clone size: .
V gene: TRBV4-3
J gene: TRBJ2-7
CDR3 protein: CASSRRQGFYEQYF
CDR3 DNA: TGCGCCAGCAGCCGCCGTCAGGGCTTTTACGAGCAGTACTTC

D gene: TRBD2
clone size: .
V gene: TRBV7-3
J gene: TRBJ2-5
CDR3 protein: CASSSSGEETQYF
CDR3 DNA: TGTGCCAGCAGCTCTAGCGGGGAAGAGACCCAGTACTTC

D gene: .
clone size: .
V gene: TRBV5-1
J gene: TRBJ2-3
CDR3 protein: CASGGQRPQYF
CDR3 DNA: TGCGCCAGCGGGGGACAAAGGCCGCAGTATTTT

D gene: TRBD1
clone size: .
V gene: TRBV28
J gene: TRBJ2-3
CDR3 protein: CASSLGGLTGGSDTQYF
CDR3 DNA: TGTGCCAGCAGCCTAGGGGGTCTGACAGGGGGTTCAGATACGCAGTATTTT

D gene: .
clone size: .
V gene: TRBV7-2
J gene: TRBJ2-2
CDR3 protein: CASSFWGRASGELFF
CDR3 DNA: TGTGCCAGCAGCTTTTGGGGCAGGGCCTCCGGGGAGCTGTTTTTT

D gene: TRBD2
clone size: .
V gene: TRBV7-2
J gene: TRBJ2-2
CDR3 protein: CASTSAGGNTGELFF
CDR3 DNA: TGTGCCAGCACATCGGCGGGGGGGAACACCGGGGAGCTGTTTTTT

D gene: .
clone size: .
V gene: TRBV5-4
J gene: TRBJ1-1
CDR3 protein: CASSLTGVNTEAFF
CDR3 DNA: TGTGCCAGCAGCTTGACAGGTGTGAACACTGAAGCTTTCTTT

D gene: .
clone size: .
V gene: TRBV7-8
J gene: TRBJ2-3
CDR3 protein: CASSLAQDIYTDTQYF
CDR3 DNA: TGTGCCAGCAGCTTGGCCCAGGACATCTACACAGATACGCAGTATTTT

D gene: .
clone size: .
V gene: TRBV6-5
J gene: TRBJ1-6
CDR3 protein: CASGDYSPLHF
CDR3 DNA: TGTGCCAGCGGGGATTATTCACCCCTCCACTTT

D gene: .
clone size: .
V gene: TRBV7-9
J gene: TRBJ2-5
CDR3 protein: CASNPPGPQETQYF
CDR3 DNA: TGTGCCAGCAACCCCCCCGGCCCCCAAGAGACCCAGTACTTC

D gene: .
clone size: .
V gene: TRBV6-2/TRBV6-3
J gene: TRBJ2-5
CDR3 protein: CASSLNDGSEETQYF
CDR3 DNA: TGTGCCAGCAGTTTGAACGACGGGTCCGAAGAGACCCAGTACTTC

D gene: .
clone size: .
V gene: TRBV7-6
J gene: TRBJ2-7
CDR3 protein: CASSPRVGIYEQYF
CDR3 DNA: TGTGCCAGCAGCCCAAGGGTGGGAATCTACGAGCAGTACTTC

D gene: .
clone size: .
V gene: TRBV12-3/TRBV12-4
J gene: TRBJ1-3
CDR3 protein: CASSLGGNTIYF
CDR3 DNA: TGTGCCAGCAGTTTGGGTGGAAACACCATATATTTT

D gene: TRBD1
clone size: once
V gene: TRBV12-3/TRBV12-4
J gene: TRBJ1-1
CDR3 protein: CASRGQGNTEAFF
CDR3 DNA: TGTGCCAGCAGGGGACAGGGGAACACTGAAGCTTTCTTT

D gene: .
clone size: once
V gene: TRBV3-1/TRBV3-2
J gene: TRBJ1-6
CDR3 protein: CASSPTVAESPLHF
CDR3 DNA: TGTGCCAGCAGCCCCACCGTGGCTGAGTCACCCCTCCACTTT

D gene: TRBD2
clone size: .
V gene: TRBV20-1
J gene: TRBJ2-7
CDR3 protein: CSAPRGGEQYF
CDR3 DNA: TGCAGTGCTCCGCGGGGGGGCGAGCAGTACTTC

D gene: TRBD1
clone size: .
V gene: TRBV2
J gene: TRBJ2-1
CDR3 protein: CASIMGQPNEQFF
CDR3 DNA: TGTGCCAGCATTATGGGACAGCCAAATGAGCAGTTCTTC

D gene: TRBD1
clone size: .
V gene: TRBV11-2
J gene: TRBJ1-6
CDR3 protein: CAYRDSYNSPLHF
CDR3 DNA: TGTGCCTACAGGGACAGTTATAATTCACCCCTCCACTTT

D gene: .
clone size: .
V gene: TRBV19
J gene: TRBJ1-3
CDR3 protein: CASSTGPLGRTIYF
CDR3 DNA: TGTGCCAGTAGTACGGGACCTCTGGGACGCACCATATATTTT

D gene: .
clone size: .
V gene: TRBV7-2
J gene: TRBJ1-1
CDR3 protein: CASSTQRNTEAFF
CDR3 DNA: TGTGCCAGCAGTACACAGAGGAACACTGAAGCTTTCTTT

D gene: .
clone size: .
V gene: TRBV21-1
J gene: TRBJ1-5
CDR3 protein: CASSKGVTWLVGQPQHF
CDR3 DNA: TGTGCCAGCAGCAAAGGGGTGACGTGGCTGGTCGGTCAGCCCCAGCATTTT

D gene: .
clone size: .
V gene: TRBV10-2
J gene: TRBJ2-1
CDR3 protein: CASSELQGNEQFF
CDR3 DNA: TGCGCCAGCAGTGAGCTGCAGGGTAATGAGCAGTTCTTC

D gene: .
clone size: once
V gene: TRBV11-2
J gene: TRBJ2-1
CDR3 protein: CASSLASVWTTDDEQFF
CDR3 DNA: TGTGCCAGCAGCTTGGCCTCGGTCTGGACTACGGACGATGAGCAGTTCTTC

D gene: TRBD2
clone size: .
V gene: TRBV18
J gene: TRBJ2-2
CDR3 protein: CASSNGLANTGELFF
CDR3 DNA: TGTGCCAGCTCAAACGGACTAGCTAACACCGGGGAGCTGTTTTTT

D gene: .
clone size: .
V gene: TRBV9
J gene: TRBJ2-5
CDR3 protein: CASSVEPGTETQYF
CDR3 DNA: TGTGCCAGCAGCGTAGAACCAGGGACAGAGACCCAGTACTTC

D gene: .
clone size: .
V gene: TRBV5-1
J gene: TRBJ2-5
CDR3 protein: CASSQHRVRETQYF
CDR3 DNA: TGCGCCAGCAGCCAACACAGGGTTAGAGAGACCCAGTACTTC

D gene: .
clone size: .
V gene: TRBV19
J gene: TRBJ1-3
CDR3 protein: CASSIFLTSSGNTIYF
CDR3 DNA: TGTGCCAGTAGCATCTTTTTGACAAGCTCTGGAAACACCATATATTTT

D gene: TRBD1
clone size: .
V gene: TRBV6-5
J gene: TRBJ1-4
CDR3 protein: CASRGRRGGEKLFF
CDR3 DNA: TGTGCCAGCAGGGGACGCAGGGGGGGAGAAAAACTGTTTTTT

D gene: .
clone size: once
V gene: TRBV30
J gene: TRBJ2-3
CDR3 protein: CARSSGEGADTQYF
CDR3 DNA: TGTGCCCGTTCCTCAGGGGAAGGCGCAGATACGCAGTATTTT

D gene: TRBD2
clone size: .
V gene: TRBV5-6
J gene: TRBJ2-5
CDR3 protein: CASSSTSGETQYF
CDR3 DNA: TGTGCCAGCAGCTCCACTAGCGGGGAGACCCAGTACTTC

D gene: .
clone size: .
V gene: TRBV18
J gene: TRBJ1-2
CDR3 protein: CASSPLDSNGYTF
CDR3 DNA: TGTGCCAGCTCACCACTGGACAGCAATGGCTACACCTTC

D gene: TRBD1
clone size: .
V gene: TRBV19
J gene: TRBJ2-3
CDR3 protein: CASSILGQGETDTQYF
CDR3 DNA: TGTGCCAGTAGTATCTTGGGACAGGGCGAAACAGATACGCAGTATTTT

D gene: TRBD1
clone size: .
V gene: TRBV2
J gene: TRBJ2-2
CDR3 protein: CASRDHWGTGDSRTGELFF
CDR3 DNA: TGTGCCAGCAGGGACCACTGGGGGACAGGCGACTCGAGGACCGGGGAGCTGTTTTTT

D gene: .
clone size: .
V gene: TRBV7-2
J gene: TRBJ2-5
CDR3 protein: CASSLDRHRETQYF
CDR3 DNA: TGTGCCAGCAGCTTAGACCGGCATCGGGAGACCCAGTACTTC

D gene: TRBD2
clone size: .
V gene: TRBV29-1
J gene: TRBJ2-1
CDR3 protein: CSVEWWLAENNEQFF
CDR3 DNA: TGCAGCGTTGAGTGGTGGCTAGCGGAAAACAATGAGCAGTTCTTC

D gene: .
clone size: .
V gene: TRBV10-2
J gene: TRBJ2-7
CDR3 protein: CASSFLDSTYEQYF
CDR3 DNA: TGCGCCAGCAGTTTCCTGGACTCTACCTACGAGCAGTACTTC

D gene: .
clone size: .
V gene: TRBV19
J gene: TRBJ2-1
CDR3 protein: CASTRGYYEQFF
CDR3 DNA: TGTGCCAGTACTCGGGGGTACTATGAGCAGTTCTTC

D gene: .
clone size: .
V gene: TRBV10-3
J gene: TRBJ2-7
CDR3 protein: CAISDGSKGHYEQYF
CDR3 DNA: TGTGCCATCAGTGACGGGTCAAAGGGGCACTACGAGCAGTACTTC

D gene: .
clone size: .
V gene: TRBV7-3
J gene: TRBJ2-1
CDR3 protein: CASSRGDEQFF
CDR3 DNA: TGTGCCAGCAGCAGGGGAGATGAGCAGTTCTTC

D gene: .
clone size: .
V gene: TRBV9
J gene: TRBJ1-4
CDR3 protein: CASSVDRGLGDEKLFF
CDR3 DNA: TGTGCCAGCAGCGTAGATCGGGGTTTGGGGGATGAAAAACTGTTTTTT

D gene: .
clone size: .
V gene: TRBV5-1
J gene: TRBJ1-3
CDR3 protein: CASSLEADGNTIYF
CDR3 DNA: TGCGCCAGCAGCTTGGAGGCAGATGGAAACACCATATATTTT

D gene: TRBD1
clone size: .
V gene: TRBV10-3
J gene: TRBJ1-5
CDR3 protein: CAISAGQGNQPQHF
CDR3 DNA: TGTGCCATCAGCGCCGGACAGGGCAATCAGCCCCAGCATTTT

D gene: .
clone size: .
V gene: TRBV5-4
J gene: TRBJ2-1
CDR3 protein: CASSFPGGSYNEQFF
CDR3 DNA: TGTGCCAGCAGCTTCCCCGGGGGATCTTACAATGAGCAGTTCTTC

D gene: .
clone size: .
V gene: TRBV5-5
J gene: TRBJ1-4
CDR3 protein: CASSPWDREREKLFF
CDR3 DNA: TGTGCCAGCAGCCCCTGGGACCGAGAACGGGAAAAACTGTTTTTT

D gene: .
clone size: .
V gene: TRBV28
J gene: TRBJ1-2
CDR3 protein: CASSFTGPYGYTF
CDR3 DNA: TGTGCCAGCAGTTTTACAGGACCCTATGGCTACACCTTC

D gene: .
clone size: once
V gene: TRBV9
J gene: TRBJ1-2
CDR3 protein: CASSGTGYYGYTF
CDR3 DNA: TGTGCCAGCAGCGGAACAGGGTACTATGGCTACACCTTC

D gene: TRBD1
clone size: .
V gene: TRBV30
J gene: TRBJ1-3
CDR3 protein: CAWSVTLTGHSGNTIYF
CDR3 DNA: TGTGCCTGGAGTGTAACCCTGACAGGGCACTCTGGAAACACCATATATTTT

D gene: .
clone size: .
V gene: TRBV15
J gene: TRBJ2-5
CDR3 protein: CATSRDPAPETQYF
CDR3 DNA: TGTGCCACCAGCAGAGATCCGGCTCCAGAGACCCAGTACTTC

D gene: TRBD2
clone size: few
V gene: TRBV4-3
J gene: TRBJ2-2
CDR3 protein: CASSQGLADHGELFF
CDR3 DNA: TGCGCCAGCAGCCAGGGACTAGCGGATCACGGGGAGCTGTTTTTT